This T cell receptor beta chain is drawn from a study of shared clonotypes between healthy human individuals. Per germline, CDR1 SGDLS and CDR2 YYNGEE. CDR3 length: 13 residues. V lost 5 bases, J lost 0 bases, and 8 bases lay in between. Profiling relied on immunoSEQ multiplex PCR, and the TCRdb table lists in-frame clones only, not all of them. The sample consists of approximately 620,000 clones, about 97% of them appearing once. This sequence was found in a woman younger than 45 in good health. The rearrangement uses TRBV9 and TRBJ1-1; maybe TRBD1 (5 bases). The sequenced sample consisted of naive CD4+ T cells sorted from blood. The subset was: CD45RA+ positively selected. CDR3 coding DNA: TGTGCCAGCAGGCGGGGCCTGAACACTGAAGCTTTCTTT. This encodes CASRRGLNTEAFF. The full variable domain, rest sourced from reference TRBV9 and TRBJ1-1, is DSGVTQTPKHLITATGQRVTLRCSPRSGDLSVYWYQQSLDQGLQFLIQYYNGEERAKGNILERFSAQQFPDLHSELNLSSLELGDSALYFCASRRGLNTEAFFGQGTRLTVV.